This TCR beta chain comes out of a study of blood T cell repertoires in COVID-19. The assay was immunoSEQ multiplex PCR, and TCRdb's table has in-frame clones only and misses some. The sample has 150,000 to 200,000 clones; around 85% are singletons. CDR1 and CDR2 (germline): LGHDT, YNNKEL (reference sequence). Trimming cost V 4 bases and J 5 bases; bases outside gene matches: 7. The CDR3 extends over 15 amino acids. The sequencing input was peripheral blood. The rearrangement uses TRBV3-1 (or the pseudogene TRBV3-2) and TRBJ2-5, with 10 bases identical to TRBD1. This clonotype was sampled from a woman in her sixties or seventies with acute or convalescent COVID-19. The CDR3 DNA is TGTGCCAGCAGCCTCCCGACAGGGGGCACGGAGACCCAGTACTTC. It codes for CASSLPTGGTETQYF.